This T cell receptor beta chain was captured by sequencing in a study of blood T cell repertoires in COVID-19. Study in general: Spain, Italy and the United States supplied samples that represented acute and convalescent COVID-19. PBMCs, B-cell-depleted T cells, or T cells were the source of the cDNA or gDNA that made up the material.

The Seattle patients, enrolled during active infection, were followed longitudinally. Trimming removed 8 bases at V and 3 bases at J, with 10 bases between. CDR1 is SQVTM, CDR2 ANQGSEA, per germline. CDR3 length: 11 residues. In the source study's methods: Reference gene primer amplification gave estimated nucleated cell counts. Sequenced by immunoSEQ multiplex PCR; TCRdb stores in-frame clones only, minus some. The V and J calls and clone size are taken from that table; D and trimming were inferred from the DNA. The table lists 200,000 to 250,000 clones, about 80% of them singletons. This receptor was taken from a woman aged 80 or over with COVID-19, enrolled during active disease. The chain combines TRBV29-1 with TRBJ2-5, with D unclear. The material sequenced was peripheral blood. Here the CDR3 DNA reads TGCAGCAAAACCCAGGAAGAGACCCAGTACTTC. It encodes CSKTQEETQYF.